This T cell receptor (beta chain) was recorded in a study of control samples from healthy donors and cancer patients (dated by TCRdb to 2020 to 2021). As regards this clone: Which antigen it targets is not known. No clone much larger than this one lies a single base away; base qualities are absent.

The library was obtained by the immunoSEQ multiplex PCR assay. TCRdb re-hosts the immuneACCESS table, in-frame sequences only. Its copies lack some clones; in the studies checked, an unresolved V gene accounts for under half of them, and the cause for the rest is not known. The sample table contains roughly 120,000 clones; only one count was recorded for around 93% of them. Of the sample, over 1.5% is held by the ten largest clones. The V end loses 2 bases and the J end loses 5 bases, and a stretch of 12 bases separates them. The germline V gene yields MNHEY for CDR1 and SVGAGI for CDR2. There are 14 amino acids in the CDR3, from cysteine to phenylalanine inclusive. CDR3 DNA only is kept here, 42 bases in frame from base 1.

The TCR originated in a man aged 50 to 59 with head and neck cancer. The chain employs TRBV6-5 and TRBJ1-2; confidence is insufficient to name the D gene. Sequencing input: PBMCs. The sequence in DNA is TGTGCCAGCAGTTACGATGTAACGGGGTATGGCTACACCTTC. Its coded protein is CASSYDVTGYGYTF.